The 10 T cell receptor beta chains below were found in one sample sequenced in a study of shared clonotypes between healthy human individuals. Profiled with immunoSEQ multiplex PCR; TCRdb holds only in-frame clones, not every one. The sample yields just over 2,000,000 clones, 95% seen once. Material for sequencing was naive CD4+ T cells sorted from blood. Subset noted: CD45RA+ positively selected. The receptors originated from a man younger than 35 in good health.

Details on this clone: This same CDR3 is encoded by further DNA sequences in the sample. This chain links TRBV28 with TRBJ1-5; 7 nucleotides line up with TRBD1. The CDR3 consists of 15 residues. Germline V gene sequence: CDR1 MDHEN, CDR2 SYDVKM. J gave up 1 base and V 2 bases, and 2 bases lay outside the gene matches. The CDR3 region is CASSLEGASNQPQHF. The CDR3 DNA reads as TGTGCCAGCAGTTTAGAGGGGGCAAGCAATCAGCCCCAGCATTTT.

Here the CDR3 DNA reads TGTGCCAGCAGTTTGGGACTAAACAGCAAAGCTAACTATGGCTACACCTTC. Its translation: CASSLGLNSKANYGYTF. The chain carries TRBV28 and TRBJ1-2, with D perhaps TRBD1 (5 bases). Per germline, CDR1 MDHEN and CDR2 SYDVKM. Trimming took off 3 bases at V and 0 bases at J, with 17 bases between the two ends. The CDR3 loop spans 17 amino acids.

The chain recombines TRBV4-1 with TRBJ2-1; possible D gene TRBD1, 5 bases. Germline CDR1 and CDR2: MGHRA and YSYEKL. The ends were cut back, 4 bases at V and 6 bases at J, with 16 bases in the middle. This CDR3 is built from 15 residues. This CDR3 reads CASSLGQGSRNEQFF. DNA for the CDR3: TGCGCCAGCAGCCTCGGCCAGGGTAGTCGCAATGAGCAGTTCTTC.

J is TRBJ1-1 and V is TRBV7-2, with D perhaps matching TRBD1 (5 bases). Germline-derived CDR1 and CDR2 are SGHTA and FQGNSA. The CDR3 loop spans 13 amino acids. Trimming cost V 2 bases and J 6 bases, with 10 bases left between them. The CDR3 coding sequence is TGTGCCAGCAGCTTAAGGGGTATTGCTGAAGCTTTCTTT. This gives the protein CASSLRGIAEAFF. Filled out from reference TRBV7-2 and TRBJ1-1, the complete variable domain reads GAGVSQSPSNKVTEKGKDVELRCDPISGHTALYWYRQSLGQGLEFLIYFQGNSAPDKSGLPSDRFSAERTGGSVSTLTIQRTQQEDSAVYLCASSLRGIAEAFFGQGTRLTVV.

The CDR3 protein is CASTGGRSYNEQFF. Here the CDR3 DNA reads TGCGCCAGCACAGGGGGCAGGTCCTACAATGAGCAGTTCTTC. The rearrangement joins TRBV5-1 to TRBJ2-1, with TRBD1 identical over 8 bases. Unmatched junction bases numbered 3, after V lost 6 bases and J lost 1 base. This CDR3 is 14 amino acids long. Germline loops: CDR1 SGHRS, CDR2 YFSETQ.

With respect to this clone: The identical CDR3 is also encoded by other nucleotide sequences in the sample. The chain has TRBV6-1 and TRBJ2-7; tentative D call: TRBD2 (7 bases). CDR3 length: 13 amino acids. Trimming shortened V by 6 bases and J by 1 base, and 10 bases separated the two germline ends. Germline V CDR1 and CDR2: MNHNS, SASEGT. The DNA of the CDR3 is TGTGCCAGCAGGGGAGGGGGATCCTACGAGCAGTACTTC. Its translation is CASRGGGSYEQYF.

This rearrangement joins TRBV19 to TRBJ2-5, with 9 bases that match TRBD1. J lost 3 bases, V lost 5 bases, and 7 bases had no gene match. Germline V gene data show CDR1 as LNHDA and CDR2 as SQIVND (reference sequence). The CDR3 is 15 residues long. The CDR3 nucleotides read TGTGCCAGTAGTTTCACTGGGACAGGGAAAGAGACCCAGTACTTC. Translated, it gives CASSFTGTGKETQYF.

This clone came up once. The V gene is TRBV2, the J gene TRBJ1-4, with D perhaps TRBD1 (5 bases). The CDR3 contains 14 residues. Germline V lookup: CDR1 SNHLY, CDR2 FYNNEI. V was shortened by 3 bases and J by 4 bases, with 9 bases between the two germline ends. CDR3 nucleotides: TGTGCCAGCAGTGAGACAGCAAATAATGAAAAACTGTTTTTT. Translated: CASSETANNEKLFF.

J is TRBJ2-6 and V is TRBV18; no definite D call. V was trimmed by 2 bases and J by 0 bases, leaving 11 bases between them. The CDR3 loop spans 17 amino acids. Germline loops: CDR1 KGHSH, CDR2 LQKENI. The CDR3 DNA reads as TGTGCCAGCTCACCAGTCCGGCCGAGCTCTGGGGCCAACGTCCTGACTTTC. This gives the protein CASSPVRPSSGANVLTF.

This clone has just one count. This chain connects TRBV5-6 to TRBJ2-7; TRBD2 matches at 13 bases. Losses at the gene ends were 0 bases for V and 6 bases for J; bases not matched to a gene: 3. Germline V CDR1 and CDR2: SGHDT, YYEEEE. This CDR3 region has 15 residues. DNA for the CDR3: TGTGCCAGCAGCTTGGCCGGGACTAGCGGGGTCGAGCAGTACTTC. Translating gives CASSLAGTSGVEQYF.